This passage covers 22 T cell receptor beta chains from one sample sequenced in a study of read filtering for tumor transcriptome and immune sequencing. Molecular barcoded adaptors covering alpha/delta and beta/gamma chains were used on roughly 370 ng RNA. TCRdb itself ran the reads through MiXCR, one entry per CDR3 protein. The top ten clones hold 8% to 13% of a sample with some 120,000 distinct CDR3 sequences, under 15% of them seen once. Specimen: a population of CD138-negative cells sorted from bone marrow. The receptors were sampled from a donor at least 40 years old with multiple myeloma.

The chain is built from TRBV5-1 and TRBJ2-1; maybe TRBD2 (6 bases). The CDR3 has 14 amino acids. V lost 7 bases and J 2 bases, leaving 13 bases between the germline ends. The germline V gene has CDR1 SGHRS and CDR2 YFSETQ. The CDR3 spells CASPGGFTYNEQFF. CDR3 nucleotide sequence: TGCGCCAGCCCTGGAGGGTTCACCTACAATGAGCAGTTCTTC. The full variable domain, rest sourced from reference TRBV5-1 and TRBJ2-1, is KAGVTQTPRYLIKTRGQQVTLSCSPISGHRSVSWYQQTPGQGLQFLFEYFSETQRNKGNFPGRFSGRQFSNSRSEMNVSTLELGDSALYLCASPGGFTYNEQFFGPGTRLTVL.

The table lists this clonotype with many counts. The chain employs TRBV29-1 and TRBJ2-3, with 8 bases matching TRBD1. V lost 7 bases to trimming and J lost 1 base; unmatched junction nucleotides: 4. The CDR3 runs to 13 residues. CDR1 SQVTM and CDR2 ANQGSEA come from the germline V gene. The CDR3: CSADRDGTDTQYF. CDR3 nucleotide sequence: TGCAGCGCGGACAGGGACGGCACAGATACGCAGTATTTT.

In the case of this clonotype: A much bigger clone sits one base away, suggesting this may be a read error. The chain is built from TRBV4-2 and TRBJ2-3; D uncertain. The CDR3 length is 14 residues. With 0 bases removed from V and 5 bases from J, the gap between germline ends came to 9 bases. Germline V lookup: CDR1 LGHNA, CDR2 YNFKEQ. This CDR3 reads CASSQDPEKDTQYF. The CDR3 region has the DNA TGTGCCAGCAGCCAAGATCCCGAGAAAGATACGCAGTATTTT.

This clonotype was seen repeatedly, ten times or more. The CDR3 region is CASSAGFSTDTQYF. CDR3 nucleotide sequence: TGTGCCAGCAGTGCAGGGTTTAGCACAGATACGCAGTATTTT. The J gene is TRBJ2-3, the V gene TRBV2; possible D gene TRBD1, 5 bases. Germline CDR1 SNHLY, CDR2 FYNNEI. There are 14 residues in the CDR3. The ends were cut back, 4 bases at V and 0 bases at J, with 8 bases in the middle.

V and J are TRBV14 and TRBJ2-1, with 7 bases that match TRBD2. From germline, CDR1 is SGHDN and CDR2 FVKESK. The trim removed 3 bases at V and 8 bases at J, leaving 4 bases unmatched. The CDR3 is 13 amino acids. Here the CDR3 reads CASSQGLPDEQFF. In DNA, the CDR3 is TGTGCCAGCAGCCAGGGACTACCGGATGAGCAGTTCTTC.

This clonotype has at least ten counts. The rearrangement uses TRBV29-1 and TRBJ2-1; 12 nucleotides match TRBD2. Germline CDR1 reads SQVTM; CDR2 reads ANQGSEA. The CDR3 sequence is 13 residues long. Trimming cost V 6 bases and J 4 bases; bases outside gene matches: 1. The CDR3 DNA follows: TGCAGCGTAACTAGCGGGGGGTACAATGAGCAGTTCTTC. Its translation: CSVTSGGYNEQFF.

Of note for this clonotype: The conserved phenylalanine or tryptophan is not found at the CDR3 terminus, so this likely reflects a read error. Because the CDR3's place on the DNA is in doubt, the DNA is left out and the CDR3 is given as listed by TCRdb. The chain uses TRBV11-2 and TRBJ2-1. Germline V gene sequence: CDR1 SGHAT, CDR2 FQNNGV. The CDR3 adds up to 14 amino acids, both ends counted. The CDR3 sequence: CASSLEDYYNEQLY.

This clonotype was picked up many times. The genes are TRBV7-6 and TRBJ2-1; D gene ambiguous. With 5 bases removed from V and 4 bases from J, the gap between germline ends came to 18 bases. The CDR3 loop spans 16 amino acids. The germline gives CDR1 SGHVS, CDR2 FNYEAQ. CDR3 residues: CASSPPVTRVYNEQFF. The CDR3 DNA is TGTGCCAGCAGCCCGCCAGTGACACGGGTTTACAATGAGCAGTTCTTC.

In the case of this clonotype: This may arise from a read error, as a much more abundant clone is one base away. V is TRBV28 and J is TRBJ1-5; D remains ambiguous. CDR3 length: 13 amino acids. From germline, CDR1 is MDHEN and CDR2 SYDVKM. The CDR3 DNA sequence: TGTCCCAGCAGTCGAGATAGCAATCAGCCCCTGCATTTT. This translates into CPSSRDSNQPLHF.

This clonotype was recorded many times. The chain carries TRBV2 and TRBJ1-2, with a tentative D call TRBD1 (5 bases). The CDR3 runs to 12 residues. Trimming took 6 bases from V and 6 from J, leaving 11 bases between them. Germline assignment: CDR1 SNHLY and CDR2 FYNNEI. CDR3 DNA sequence: TGTGCCAGCAGCAGGGAAAGAAATGGCTACACCTTC. Encoded protein: CASSRERNGYTF.

At least ten counts were recorded for this clonotype. This chain joins TRBV29-1 and TRBJ2-1; 9 nucleotides agree with TRBD1. CDR1 is SQVTM and CDR2 is ANQGSEA in the germline V gene. This CDR3 comprises 15 residues. V shed 3 bases and J 8 bases; nucleotides not matched to a gene: 11. CDR3 sequence reads: CSVDRSGQGSDEQFF. The CDR3 DNA reads as TGCAGCGTTGATAGGTCGGGACAGGGAAGCGATGAGCAGTTCTTC.

About this clonotype itself: The junction departs from germline at one end; a sequencing error may be responsible. This sequence joins TRBV7-6 and TRBJ1-3; possible D gene TRBD1, 6 bases. Germline CDR1 reads SGHVS; CDR2 reads FNYEAQ. The CDR3 length is 19 residues. The chain's CDR3 is CASSLGPSGTLSSGNTVYF. CDR3 DNA sequence: TGCGCCAGCAGCTTAGGACCATCCGGGACACTCTCCTCTGGAAACACCGTATATTTT.

Of note for this clonotype: Given a much more abundant clone one base away, this may be a read error. This rearrangement joins TRBV2 to TRBJ2-2; a weak D match, TRBD2 (6 bases). The CDR3 runs to 14 residues. CDR1 SNHLY and CDR2 FYNNEI come from the germline V gene. CDR3 bases: TGTGCCAGCAGCCCACTCCGGAACACGGGGGAGCTGCTTTTT. Residues: CASSPLRNTGELLF.

This clonotype was seen repeatedly, ten times or more. This sequence joins TRBV3-1 and TRBJ2-3, with no clear D. V was trimmed by 2 bases and J by 5 bases, leaving 11 bases between them. Germline CDR1 reads LGHDT; CDR2 reads YNNKEL (reference sequence). The CDR3 consists of 14 residues. The CDR3 region is CASSQPPGIDTQYF. The CDR3 coding sequence is TGTGCCAGCAGCCAACCCCCCGGAATAGATACGCAGTATTTT.

Ten or more counts support this clonotype. The chain recombines TRBV10-3 with TRBJ2-1; TRBD1 agrees at 7 bases. J lost 3 bases, V lost 6 bases, and 8 bases had no gene match. This CDR3 contains 15 residues. Germline loops: CDR1 ENHRY, CDR2 SYGVKD. CDR3 residues: CAIRPTGDVYNEQFF. CDR3 in DNA: TGTGCCATCAGGCCTACAGGGGACGTCTACAATGAGCAGTTCTTC.

This clonotype was counted between two and nine times. This sequence joins TRBV2 and TRBJ2-1; no clear D. Germline assignment: CDR1 SNHLY and CDR2 FYNNEI. The V and J ends lost 1 base and 0 bases respectively, with 13 bases between them. This CDR3 contains 17 residues. As DNA, the CDR3 is TGTGCCAGCAGTGAAGGGGCCCAATCGAGCTCCTACAATGAGCAGTTCTTC. Protein: CASSEGAQSSSYNEQFF.

The sample holds many counts of this clonotype. The CDR3 DNA reads TGCAGTGCTGACCCACGGGGGCGCGGAGAGACCCAGTACTTC. This gives the protein CSADPRGRGETQYF. The chain joins TRBV20-1 to TRBJ2-5, with D possibly being TRBD1 or TRBD2 (6 bases each). CDR3 length: 14 amino acids. The germline CDR1 and CDR2 sequences are DFQATT and SNEGSKA (reference sequence). V was pared by 5 bases and J by 4 bases, with 17 bases between.

This clonotype was picked up a small number of times. V is TRBV2 and J is TRBJ2-1, with D tentatively TRBD2 (6 bases). Trimming pared 5 bases from V and 0 bases from J, leaving 8 bases between. CDR3 length equals 14 residues. The germline CDR1 and CDR2 sequences are SNHLY and FYNNEI. CDR3 region: CASSLANSYNEQFF. The CDR3 DNA follows: TGTGCCAGCAGTCTAGCGAACTCCTACAATGAGCAGTTCTTC.

This clonotype was recorded many times. CDR3 coding DNA: TGCAGCGCCCTGGGACAGGGTTACAATGAGCAGTTCTTC. Encoded protein: CSALGQGYNEQFF. The V call is TRBV29-1, the J call TRBJ2-1, with TRBD1 identical over 9 bases. V shed 7 bases, J shed 4 bases, and the junction held 5 bases outside the gene matches. CDR3 length: 13 residues. Germline loops: CDR1 SQVTM, CDR2 ANQGSEA.

In its sample, this clonotype was seen many times. The V gene is TRBV6-1, the J gene TRBJ2-1, with 11 bases identical to TRBD2. The V gene end was trimmed by 6 bases and the J gene end by 8 bases; junction bases not matched to a gene: 9. CDR3 length: 15 residues. CDR1 and CDR2 (germline): MNHNS, SASEGT. The DNA for the CDR3 is TGTGCCAGCAGCACGGAACTAGCGGGAGATTATGAGCAGTTCTTC. Translated, it gives CASSTELAGDYEQFF.

The table lists this clonotype with many counts. J is TRBJ2-3 and V is TRBV4-1, with 9 bases that match TRBD1. The germline V gene encodes CDR1 MGHRA and CDR2 YSYEKL. Trimming cost V 0 bases and J 4 bases; bases outside gene matches: 5. The CDR3 contains 16 residues. The CDR3 region has the DNA TGCGCCAGCAGCCAAGAGGGGACAGGGTTCGCAGATACGCAGTATTTT. Protein: CASSQEGTGFADTQYF.

This clonotype was seen ten or more times. This chain connects TRBV30 to TRBJ2-1; TRBD1 aligns across 7 bases. V trimming: 1 base; J trimming: 1 base; junction bases outside the gene matches: 7. CDR3 length: 16 residues. The germline V gene encodes CDR1 GTSNPN and CDR2 SVGIG (reference sequence). The CDR3 nucleotides are TGTGCCTGGAGTGAACAGGGGACCTTTTCCTACAATGAGCAGTTCTTC. Encoded protein: CAWSEQGTFSYNEQFF.